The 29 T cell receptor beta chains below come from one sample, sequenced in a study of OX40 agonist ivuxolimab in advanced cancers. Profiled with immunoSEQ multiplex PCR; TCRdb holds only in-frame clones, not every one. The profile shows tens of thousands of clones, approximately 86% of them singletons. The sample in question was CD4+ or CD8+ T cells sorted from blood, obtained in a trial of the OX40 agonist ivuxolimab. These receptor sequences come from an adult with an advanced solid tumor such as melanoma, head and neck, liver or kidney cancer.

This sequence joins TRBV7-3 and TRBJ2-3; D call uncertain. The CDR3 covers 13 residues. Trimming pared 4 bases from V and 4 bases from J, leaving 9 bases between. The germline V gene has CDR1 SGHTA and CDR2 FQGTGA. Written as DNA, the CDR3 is TGTGCCAGCAGCTCCCTGGGCCCAGATACGCAGTATTTT. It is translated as CASSSLGPDTQYF. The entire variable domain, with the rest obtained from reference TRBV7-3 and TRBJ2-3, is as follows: GAGVSQTPSNKVTEKGKYVELRCDPISGHTALYWYRQSLGQGPEFLIYFQGTGAADDSGLPNDRFFAVRPEGSVSTLKIQRTERGDSAVYLCASSSLGPDTQYFGPGTRLTVL.

In DNA, the CDR3 is TGTGCCAGCAGTTACTCGCGCTACGAGCAGTACTTC. Translated: CASSYSRYEQYF. This chain joins TRBV6-6 and TRBJ2-7; D uncertain. The V and J ends lost 0 bases and 3 bases respectively, with 3 bases between them. The CDR3 contains 12 residues. Germline V gene lookup returns CDR1 MNHNY and CDR2 SVGAGI (reference sequence).

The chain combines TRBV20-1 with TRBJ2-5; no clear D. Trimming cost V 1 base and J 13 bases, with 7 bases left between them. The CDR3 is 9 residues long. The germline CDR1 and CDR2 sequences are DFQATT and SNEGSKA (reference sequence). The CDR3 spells CSARGTRYF. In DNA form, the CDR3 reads TGCAGTGCTAGAGGGACGCGGTACTTC.

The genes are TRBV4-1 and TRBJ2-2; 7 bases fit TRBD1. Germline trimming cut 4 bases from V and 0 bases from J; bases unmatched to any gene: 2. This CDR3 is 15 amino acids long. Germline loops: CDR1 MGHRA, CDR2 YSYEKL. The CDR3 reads CASSLDRANTGELFF. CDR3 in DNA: TGCGCCAGCAGCCTTGACAGGGCGAACACCGGGGAGCTGTTTTTT.

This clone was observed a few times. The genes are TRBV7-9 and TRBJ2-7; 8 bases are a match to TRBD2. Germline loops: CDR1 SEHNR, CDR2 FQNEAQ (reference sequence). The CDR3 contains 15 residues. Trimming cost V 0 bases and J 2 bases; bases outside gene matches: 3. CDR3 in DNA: TGTGCCAGCAGCTTAGCTGGGACTAGTGCCTACGAGCAGTACTTC. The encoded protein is CASSLAGTSAYEQYF.

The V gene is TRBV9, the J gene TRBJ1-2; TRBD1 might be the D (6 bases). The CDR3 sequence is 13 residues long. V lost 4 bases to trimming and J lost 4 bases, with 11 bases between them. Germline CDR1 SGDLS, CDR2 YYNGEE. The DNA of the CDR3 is TGTGCCAGCAGCCCACAGGGACCCTATGGCTACACCTTC. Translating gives CASSPQGPYGYTF.

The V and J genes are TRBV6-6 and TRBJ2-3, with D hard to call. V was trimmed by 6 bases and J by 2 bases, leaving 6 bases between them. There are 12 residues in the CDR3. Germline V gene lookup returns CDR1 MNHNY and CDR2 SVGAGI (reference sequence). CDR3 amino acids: CASRHNTDTQYF. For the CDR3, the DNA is TGTGCCAGCAGACATAACACAGATACGCAGTATTTT.

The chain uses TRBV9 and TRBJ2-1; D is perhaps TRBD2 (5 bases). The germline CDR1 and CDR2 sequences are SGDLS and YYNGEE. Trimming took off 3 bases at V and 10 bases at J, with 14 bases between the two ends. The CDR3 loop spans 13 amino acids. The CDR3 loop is CASSEMASREQFF. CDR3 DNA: TGTGCCAGCAGCGAGATGGCTAGCCGGGAGCAGTTCTTC.

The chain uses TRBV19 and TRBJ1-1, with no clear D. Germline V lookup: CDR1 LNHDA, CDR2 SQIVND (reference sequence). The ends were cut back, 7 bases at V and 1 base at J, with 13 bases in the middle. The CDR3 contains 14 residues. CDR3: CASIETGRNTEAFF. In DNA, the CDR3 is TGTGCCAGTATAGAGACCGGACGGAACACTGAAGCTTTCTTT.

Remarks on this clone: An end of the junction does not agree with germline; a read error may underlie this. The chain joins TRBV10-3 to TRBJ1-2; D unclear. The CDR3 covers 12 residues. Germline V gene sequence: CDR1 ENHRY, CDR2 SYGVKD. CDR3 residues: CAISELGKGIAF. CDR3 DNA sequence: TGTGCCATCAGTGAGTTGGGGAAAGGTATCGCATTC.

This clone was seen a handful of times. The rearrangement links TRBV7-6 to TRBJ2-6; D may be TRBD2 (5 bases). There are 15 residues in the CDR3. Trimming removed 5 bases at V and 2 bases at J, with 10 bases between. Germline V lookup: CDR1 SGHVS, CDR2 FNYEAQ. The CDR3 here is CASSPEVTGANVLTF. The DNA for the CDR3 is TGTGCCAGCAGCCCGGAGGTCACTGGGGCCAACGTCCTGACTTTC.

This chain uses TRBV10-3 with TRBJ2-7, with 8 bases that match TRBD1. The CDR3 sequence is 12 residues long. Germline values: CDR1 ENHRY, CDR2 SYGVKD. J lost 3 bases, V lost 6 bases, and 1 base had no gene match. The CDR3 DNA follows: TGTGCCATCAGACAGGGGGACTACGAGCAGTACTTC. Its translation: CAIRQGDYEQYF.

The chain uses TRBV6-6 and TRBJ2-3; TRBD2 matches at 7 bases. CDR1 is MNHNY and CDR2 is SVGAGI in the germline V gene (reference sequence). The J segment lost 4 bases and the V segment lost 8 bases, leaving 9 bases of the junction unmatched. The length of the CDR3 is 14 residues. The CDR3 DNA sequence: TGTGCCAGCCTTCGAGGACTAGTCTCAGATACGCAGTATTTT. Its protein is CASLRGLVSDTQYF.

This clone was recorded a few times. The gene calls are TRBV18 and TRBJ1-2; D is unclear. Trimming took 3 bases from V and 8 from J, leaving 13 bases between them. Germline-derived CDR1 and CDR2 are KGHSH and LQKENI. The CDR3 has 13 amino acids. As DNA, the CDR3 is TGTGCCAGCTCACCGGTTGGTGAAATCGGCTACACCTTC. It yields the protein CASSPVGEIGYTF.

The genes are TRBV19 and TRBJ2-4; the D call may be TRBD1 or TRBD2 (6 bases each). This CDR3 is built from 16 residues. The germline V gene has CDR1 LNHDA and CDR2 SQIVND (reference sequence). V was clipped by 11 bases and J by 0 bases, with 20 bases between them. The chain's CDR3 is CAPPYVGGRAKNIQYF. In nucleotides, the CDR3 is TGTGCCCCCCCGTACGTAGGGGGGAGAGCCAAAAACATTCAGTACTTC. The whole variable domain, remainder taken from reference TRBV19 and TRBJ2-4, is DGGITQSPKYLFRKEGQNVTLSCEQNLNHDAMYWYRQDPGQGLRLIYYSQIVNDFQKGDIAEGYSVSREKKESFPLTVTSAQKNPTAFYLCAPPYVGGRAKNIQYFGAGTRLSVL.

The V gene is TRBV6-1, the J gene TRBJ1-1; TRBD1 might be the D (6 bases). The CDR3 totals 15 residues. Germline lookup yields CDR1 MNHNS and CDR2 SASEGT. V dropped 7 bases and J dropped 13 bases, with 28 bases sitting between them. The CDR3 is CASKGGLPGAQWGFF. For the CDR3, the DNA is TGTGCCAGCAAGGGTGGCCTGCCAGGGGCCCAGTGGGGTTTCTTT.

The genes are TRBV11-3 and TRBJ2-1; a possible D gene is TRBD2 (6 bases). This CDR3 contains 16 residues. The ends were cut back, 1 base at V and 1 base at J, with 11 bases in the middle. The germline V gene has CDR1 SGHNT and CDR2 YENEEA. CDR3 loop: CASSLGGGTSYNEQFF. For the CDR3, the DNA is TGTGCCAGCAGCTTAGGGGGCGGGACTTCCTACAATGAGCAGTTCTTC.

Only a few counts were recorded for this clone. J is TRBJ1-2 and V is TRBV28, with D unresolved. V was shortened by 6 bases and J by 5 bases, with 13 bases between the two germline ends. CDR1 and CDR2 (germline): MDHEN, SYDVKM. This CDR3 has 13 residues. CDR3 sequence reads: CASRSTVGYGYTF. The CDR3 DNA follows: TGTGCCAGCAGGTCCACTGTAGGGTATGGCTACACCTTC.

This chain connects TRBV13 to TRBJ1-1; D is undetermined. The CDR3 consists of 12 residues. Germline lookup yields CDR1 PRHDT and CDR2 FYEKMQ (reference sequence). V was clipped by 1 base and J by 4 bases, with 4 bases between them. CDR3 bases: TGTGCCAGCAGCTTAGTCTCCACTGAAGCTTTCTTT. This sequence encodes CASSLVSTEAFF.

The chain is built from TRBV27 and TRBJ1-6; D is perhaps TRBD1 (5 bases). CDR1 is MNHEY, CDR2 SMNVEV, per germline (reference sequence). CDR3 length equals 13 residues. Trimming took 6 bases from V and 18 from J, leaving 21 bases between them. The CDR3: CASSPGPAGLHHF. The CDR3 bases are TGTGCCAGCAGCCCCGGTCCGGCGGGACTTCACCACTTT.

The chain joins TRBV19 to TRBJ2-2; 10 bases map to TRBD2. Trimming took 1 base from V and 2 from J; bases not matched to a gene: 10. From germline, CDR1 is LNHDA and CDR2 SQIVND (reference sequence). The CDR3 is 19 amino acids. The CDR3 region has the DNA TGTGCCAGTAGTATAGGGGGACCGCTAGCGGGGGCCAACACCGGGGAGCTGTTTTTT. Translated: CASSIGGPLAGANTGELFF.

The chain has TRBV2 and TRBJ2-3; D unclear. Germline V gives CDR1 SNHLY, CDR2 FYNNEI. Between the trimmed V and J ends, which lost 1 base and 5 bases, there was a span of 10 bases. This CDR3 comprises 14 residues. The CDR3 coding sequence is TGTGCCAGCAGTGAAGGGCAGGTGGTAGATACGCAGTATTTT. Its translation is CASSEGQVVDTQYF.

CDR3: CASSLAGQGAQPQHF. CDR3 in DNA: TGTGCCAGCAGTTTAGCCGGACAGGGGGCACAGCCCCAGCATTTT. The rearrangement uses TRBV28 and TRBJ1-5, with 11 bases fitting TRBD1. This CDR3 has 15 residues. The V and J ends lost 2 bases and 7 bases, in that order; junction bases with no gene match: 4. CDR1 is MDHEN, CDR2 SYDVKM, per germline.

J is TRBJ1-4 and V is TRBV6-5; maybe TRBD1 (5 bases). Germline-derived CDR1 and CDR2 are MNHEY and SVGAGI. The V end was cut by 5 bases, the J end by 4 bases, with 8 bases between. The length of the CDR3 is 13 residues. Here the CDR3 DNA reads TGTGCCAGCAGTCGGGGGGGTAATGAAAAACTGTTTTTT. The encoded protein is CASSRGGNEKLFF.

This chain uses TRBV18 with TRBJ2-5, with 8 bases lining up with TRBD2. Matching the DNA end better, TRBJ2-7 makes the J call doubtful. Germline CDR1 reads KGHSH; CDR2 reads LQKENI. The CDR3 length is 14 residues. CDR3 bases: TGTGCCAGCAGTGCCGGGGGGGCCCTCTACGAGCAGTACTTC. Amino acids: CASSAGGALYEQYF.

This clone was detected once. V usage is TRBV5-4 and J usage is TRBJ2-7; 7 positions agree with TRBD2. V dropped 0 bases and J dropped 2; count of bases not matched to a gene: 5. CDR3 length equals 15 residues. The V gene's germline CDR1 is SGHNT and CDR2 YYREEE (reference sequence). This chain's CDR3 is CASSLGGSGTYEQYF. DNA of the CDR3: TGTGCCAGCAGCTTGGGGGGGAGCGGGACCTACGAGCAGTACTTC.

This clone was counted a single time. CDR3 sequence (DNA): TGCGCCAGCAGCTTCACCGGGACAGGAGGGGAGCAGTACTTC. Translated: CASSFTGTGGEQYF. The chain uses TRBV5-1 and TRBJ2-7; TRBD1 matches at 8 bases. The CDR3 contains 14 residues. The trim removed 2 bases at V and 7 bases at J, leaving 8 bases unmatched. Per germline, CDR1 SGHRS and CDR2 YFSETQ.

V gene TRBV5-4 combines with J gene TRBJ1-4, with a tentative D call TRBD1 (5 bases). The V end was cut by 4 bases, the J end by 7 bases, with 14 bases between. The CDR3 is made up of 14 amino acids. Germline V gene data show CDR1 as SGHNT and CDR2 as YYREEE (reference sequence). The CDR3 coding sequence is TGTGCCAGCAGCGAAGGGGTGATGGGTGAAAAACTGTTTTTT. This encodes CASSEGVMGEKLFF.

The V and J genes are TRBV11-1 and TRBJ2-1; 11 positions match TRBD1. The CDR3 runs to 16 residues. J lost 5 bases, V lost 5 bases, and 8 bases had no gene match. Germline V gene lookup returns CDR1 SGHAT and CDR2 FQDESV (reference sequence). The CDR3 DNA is TGTGCCAGCAGCGCCTCCGGGACAGGGGGGAACAATGAGCAGTTCTTC. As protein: CASSASGTGGNNEQFF.